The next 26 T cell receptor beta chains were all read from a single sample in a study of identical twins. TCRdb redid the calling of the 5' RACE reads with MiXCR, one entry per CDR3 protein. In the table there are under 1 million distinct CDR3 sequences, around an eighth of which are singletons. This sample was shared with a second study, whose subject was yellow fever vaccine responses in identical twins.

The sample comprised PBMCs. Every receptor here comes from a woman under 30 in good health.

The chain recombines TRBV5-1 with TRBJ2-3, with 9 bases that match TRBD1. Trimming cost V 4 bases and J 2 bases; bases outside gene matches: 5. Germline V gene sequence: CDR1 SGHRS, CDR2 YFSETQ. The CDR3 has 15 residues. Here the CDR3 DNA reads TGCGCCAGCAGCCCGGGACAGGGATTCACAGATACGCAGTATTTT. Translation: CASSPGQGFTDTQYF.

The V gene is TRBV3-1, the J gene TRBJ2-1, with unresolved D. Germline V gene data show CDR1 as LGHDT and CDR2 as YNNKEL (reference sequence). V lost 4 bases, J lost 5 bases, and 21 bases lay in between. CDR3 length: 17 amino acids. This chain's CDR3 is CASSLTRTIRKNNEQFF. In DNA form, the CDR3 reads TGTGCCAGCAGCCTAACGCGGACCATCAGAAAGAACAATGAGCAGTTCTTC.

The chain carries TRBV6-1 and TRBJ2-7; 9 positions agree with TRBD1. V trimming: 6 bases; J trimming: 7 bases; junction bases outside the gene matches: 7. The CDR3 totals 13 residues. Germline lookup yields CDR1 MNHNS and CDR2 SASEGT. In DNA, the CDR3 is TGTGCCAGCAGGTCCGGGACAGGGAAAGAGCAGTACTTC. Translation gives CASRSGTGKEQYF.

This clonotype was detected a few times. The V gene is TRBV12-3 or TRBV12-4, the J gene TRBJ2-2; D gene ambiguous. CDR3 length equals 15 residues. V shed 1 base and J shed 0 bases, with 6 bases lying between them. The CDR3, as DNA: TGTGCCAGCAGTTTAGTATATTCGAACACCGGGGAGCTGTTTTTT. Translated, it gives CASSLVYSNTGELFF.

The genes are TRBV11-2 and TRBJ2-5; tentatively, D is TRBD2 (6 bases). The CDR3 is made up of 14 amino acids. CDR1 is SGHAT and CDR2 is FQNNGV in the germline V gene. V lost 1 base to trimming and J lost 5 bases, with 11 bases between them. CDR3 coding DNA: TGTGCCAGCAGCTTAGCGGCGCTAGCGGAGACCCAGTACTTC. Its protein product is CASSLAALAETQYF. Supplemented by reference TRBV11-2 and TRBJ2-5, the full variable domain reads EAGVAQSPRYKIIEKRQSVAFWCNPISGHATLYWYQQILGQGPKLLIQFQNNGVVDDSQLPKDRFSAERLKGVDSTLKIQPAKLEDSAVYLCASSLAALAETQYFGPGTRLLVL.

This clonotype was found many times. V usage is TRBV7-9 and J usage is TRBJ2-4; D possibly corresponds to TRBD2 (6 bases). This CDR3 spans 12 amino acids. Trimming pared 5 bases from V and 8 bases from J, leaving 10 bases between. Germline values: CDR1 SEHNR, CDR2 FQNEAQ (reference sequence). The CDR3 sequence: CASSPGGYIQYF. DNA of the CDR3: TGTGCCAGCAGCCCTGGGGGGTACATTCAGTACTTC.

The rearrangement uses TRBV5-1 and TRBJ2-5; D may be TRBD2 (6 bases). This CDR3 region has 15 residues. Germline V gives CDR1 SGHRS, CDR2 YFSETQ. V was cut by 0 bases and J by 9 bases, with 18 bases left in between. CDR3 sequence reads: CASSLETRPLGAQYF. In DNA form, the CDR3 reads TGCGCCAGCAGCTTGGAGACTAGACCGTTGGGGGCCCAGTACTTC. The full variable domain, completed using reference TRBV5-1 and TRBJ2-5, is KAGVTQTPRYLIKTRGQQVTLSCSPISGHRSVSWYQQTPGQGLQFLFEYFSETQRNKGNFPGRFSGRQFSNSRSEMNVSTLELGDSALYLCASSLETRPLGAQYFGPGTRLLVL.

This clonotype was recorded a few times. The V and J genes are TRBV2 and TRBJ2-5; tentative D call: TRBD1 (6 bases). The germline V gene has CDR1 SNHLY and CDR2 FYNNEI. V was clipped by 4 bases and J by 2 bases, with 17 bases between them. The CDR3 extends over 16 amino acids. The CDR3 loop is CASSVRLIQGQETQYF. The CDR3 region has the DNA TGTGCCAGCAGTGTTAGACTTATACAGGGACAAGAGACCCAGTACTTC.

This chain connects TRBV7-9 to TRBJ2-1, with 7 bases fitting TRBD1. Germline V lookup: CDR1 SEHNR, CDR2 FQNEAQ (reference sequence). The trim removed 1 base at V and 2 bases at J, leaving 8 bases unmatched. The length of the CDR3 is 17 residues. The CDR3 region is CASSLGEQGTPYNEQFF. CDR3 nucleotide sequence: TGTGCCAGCAGCTTAGGGGAACAGGGGACCCCCTACAATGAGCAGTTCTTC.

Here the CDR3 DNA reads TGTGCCAGCAGCGACTCAGCTAATGAAAAACTGTTTTTT. Its translation: CASSDSANEKLFF. The rearrangement joins TRBV2 to TRBJ1-4; D uncertain. This CDR3 spans 13 amino acids. Germline V gene data show CDR1 as SNHLY and CDR2 as FYNNEI. V lost 6 bases and J 3 bases, leaving 8 bases between the germline ends.

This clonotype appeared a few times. In DNA form, the CDR3 reads TGCAGTGCTCTTGAGGGGTTCGGAAGTGGCTACACCTTC. As protein: CSALEGFGSGYTF. This chain uses TRBV20-1 with TRBJ1-2, with a tentative D call TRBD1 (5 bases). Germline CDR1 is DFQATT and CDR2 is SNEGSKA (reference sequence). The CDR3 runs 13 residues. V lost 5 bases and J lost 7, with 17 bases in between.

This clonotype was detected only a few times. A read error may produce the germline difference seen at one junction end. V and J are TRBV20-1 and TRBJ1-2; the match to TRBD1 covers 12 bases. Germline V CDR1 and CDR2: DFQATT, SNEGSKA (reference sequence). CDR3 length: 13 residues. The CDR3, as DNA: TGCAGTGTCAAACTGCTGGGACAGGGGGCGATCTCATTC. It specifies CSVKLLGQGAISF.

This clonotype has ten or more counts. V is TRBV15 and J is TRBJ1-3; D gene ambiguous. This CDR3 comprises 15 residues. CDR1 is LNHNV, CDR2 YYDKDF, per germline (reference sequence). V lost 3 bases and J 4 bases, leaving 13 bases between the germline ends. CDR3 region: CATSSAGSGGNTIYF. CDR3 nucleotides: TGTGCCACCAGCAGCGCGGGCTCCGGGGGAAACACCATATATTTT.

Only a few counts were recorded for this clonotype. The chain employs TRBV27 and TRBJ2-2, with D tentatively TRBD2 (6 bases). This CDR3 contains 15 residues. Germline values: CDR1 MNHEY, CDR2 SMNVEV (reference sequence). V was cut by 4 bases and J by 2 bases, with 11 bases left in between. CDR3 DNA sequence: TGTGCCAGCAGTTCGCCGGGACTTAACACCGGGGAGCTGTTTTTT. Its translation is CASSSPGLNTGELFF.

The CDR3 is CASSYRQGGWETQYF. The CDR3 DNA sequence: TGTGCCAGCAGTTATCGACAGGGTGGGTGGGAGACCCAGTACTTC. The chain has TRBV6-5 and TRBJ2-5; 7 positions match TRBD1. The germline V gene has CDR1 MNHEY and CDR2 SVGAGI. V shed 3 bases and J 5 bases; nucleotides not matched to a gene: 9. The CDR3 extends over 15 amino acids.

CDR3 amino acids: CASSLDPGGFQETQYF. CDR3 in DNA: TGTGCCAGCAGCTTAGATCCAGGGGGGTTTCAAGAGACCCAGTACTTC. V and J are TRBV13 and TRBJ2-5; D may be TRBD1 (7 bases). This CDR3 has 16 amino acids. V lost 1 base to trimming and J lost 2 bases, with 14 bases between them. CDR1 is PRHDT, CDR2 FYEKMQ, per germline (reference sequence).

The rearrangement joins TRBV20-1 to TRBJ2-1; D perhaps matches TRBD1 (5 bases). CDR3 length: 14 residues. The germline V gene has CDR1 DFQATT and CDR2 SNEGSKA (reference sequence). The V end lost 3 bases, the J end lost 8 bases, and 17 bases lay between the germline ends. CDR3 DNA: TGCAGTGCTAGCGGTGGGGCGACTTTGGATGAGCAGTTCTTC. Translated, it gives CSASGGATLDEQFF.

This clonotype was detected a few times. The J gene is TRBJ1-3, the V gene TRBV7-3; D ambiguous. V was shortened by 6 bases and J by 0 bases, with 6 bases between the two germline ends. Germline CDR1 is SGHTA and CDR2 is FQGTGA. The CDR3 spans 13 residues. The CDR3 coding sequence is TGTGCCAGCAGGATCTCCTCTGGAAACACCATATATTTT. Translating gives CASRISSGNTIYF.

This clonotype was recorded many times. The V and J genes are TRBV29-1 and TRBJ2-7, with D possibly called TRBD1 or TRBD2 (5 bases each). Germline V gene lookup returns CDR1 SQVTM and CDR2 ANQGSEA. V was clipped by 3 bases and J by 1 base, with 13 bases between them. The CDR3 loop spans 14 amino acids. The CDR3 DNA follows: TGCAGCGTTGAGATTGGGGACGCGTCCTACGAGCAGTACTTC. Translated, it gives CSVEIGDASYEQYF.

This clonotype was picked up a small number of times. The CDR3 DNA follows: TGCAGTGCTAGAAAAGGAGGAGCGGCCCAAGGGACCGGGGAGCTGTTTTTT. It specifies CSARKGGAAQGTGELFF. The chain employs TRBV20-1 and TRBJ2-2; D is possibly TRBD2 (5 bases). The ends were cut back, 2 bases at V and 5 bases at J, with 21 bases in the middle. The CDR3 sequence is 17 residues long. The germline CDR1 and CDR2 sequences are DFQATT and SNEGSKA (reference sequence).

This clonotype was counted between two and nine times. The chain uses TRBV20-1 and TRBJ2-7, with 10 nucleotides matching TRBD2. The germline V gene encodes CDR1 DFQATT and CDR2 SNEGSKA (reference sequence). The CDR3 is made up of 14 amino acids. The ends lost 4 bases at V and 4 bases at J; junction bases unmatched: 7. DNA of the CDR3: TGCAGTGCTACCCCCCTAGCGGGAGTGTACGAGCAGTACTTC. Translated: CSATPLAGVYEQYF.

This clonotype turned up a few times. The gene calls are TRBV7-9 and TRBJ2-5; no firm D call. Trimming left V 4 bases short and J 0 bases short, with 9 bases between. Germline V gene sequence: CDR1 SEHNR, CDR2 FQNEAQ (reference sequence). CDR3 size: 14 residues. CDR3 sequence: CASSSDQNQETQYF. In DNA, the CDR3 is TGTGCCAGCAGCTCCGACCAGAACCAAGAGACCCAGTACTTC. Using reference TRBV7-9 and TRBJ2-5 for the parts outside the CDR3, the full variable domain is DTGVSQNPRHKITKRGQNVTFRCDPISEHNRLYWYRQTLGQGPEFLTYFQNEAQLEKSRLLSDRFSAERPKGSFSTLEIQRTEQGDSAMYLCASSSDQNQETQYFGPGTRLLVL.

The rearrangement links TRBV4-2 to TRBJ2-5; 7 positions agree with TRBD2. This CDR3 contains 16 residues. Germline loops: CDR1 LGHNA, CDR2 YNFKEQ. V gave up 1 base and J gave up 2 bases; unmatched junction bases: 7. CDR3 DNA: TGTGCCAGCAGCCAAGGGGCTCGGGACTATCAAGAGACCCAGTACTTC. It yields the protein CASSQGARDYQETQYF.

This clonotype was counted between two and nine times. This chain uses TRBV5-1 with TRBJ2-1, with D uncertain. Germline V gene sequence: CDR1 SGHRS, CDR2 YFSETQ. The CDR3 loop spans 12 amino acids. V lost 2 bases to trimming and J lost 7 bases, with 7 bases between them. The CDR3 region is CASSFNGNEQFF. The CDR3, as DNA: TGCGCCAGCAGCTTCAACGGGAATGAGCAGTTCTTC.

The CDR3 DNA is TGTGCCACCAGTGAGGGACAAATCTACAATGAGCAGTTCTTC. It translates to CATSEGQIYNEQFF. The V call is TRBV24-1, the J call TRBJ2-1, with TRBD1 as a possible D gene (6 bases). This CDR3 spans 14 amino acids. Germline V lookup: CDR1 KGHDR, CDR2 SFDVKD. V was clipped by 4 bases and J by 3 bases, with 9 bases between them.

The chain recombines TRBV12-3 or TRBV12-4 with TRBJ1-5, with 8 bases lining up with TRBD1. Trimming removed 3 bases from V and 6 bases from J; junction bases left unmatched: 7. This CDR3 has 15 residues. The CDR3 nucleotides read TGTGCCAGCAGTTTTGGCCAGGGGGCAGTTCAGCCCCAGCATTTT. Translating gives CASSFGQGAVQPQHF.